This TCR beta chain stems from a study of blood T cell repertoires in COVID-19. At the level of the study: Samples taken during acute and convalescent COVID-19 were collected in the United States, Italy and Spain. Sample material is recorded as cDNA or gDNA derived from T cells, B-cell-depleted T cells, or PBMCs.

In the source study's methods: Amplification of reference gene primers provided the estimated nucleated cell counts. Sequencing was performed with immunoSEQ multiplex PCR; in TCRdb, only in-frame clones are kept and a portion is missing. The V and J calls and clone size are taken from that table; D and trimming were inferred from the DNA. The sample carries fewer than 120,000 clones, about 85% recorded once. The J segment lost 1 base and the V segment lost 5 bases, leaving 3 bases of the junction unmatched. From germline, CDR1 is SNHLY and CDR2 FYNNEI. The CDR3 is 14 residues long. V is TRBV2 and J is TRBJ2-3; 7 bases line up with TRBD1. The sequencing sample was made of peripheral blood. The clonotype originates from a human donor in a cohort sampled during active COVID-19. Written as DNA, the CDR3 is TGTGCCAGCAGTATCACAGGGGGCACAGATACGCAGTATTTT. Protein sequence: CASSITGGTDTQYF.